A selection of T cell receptor beta chains follows, all from one sample in a study of blood T cell repertoires in COVID-19. Clones were sequenced by immunoSEQ multiplex PCR, and TCRdb holds only the in-frame ones, with some missing. The sample has 300,000 to 450,000 clones, approximately 77% seen once. Sequencing was carried out using peripheral blood. The origin of the receptors is a human donor with acute or convalescent COVID-19. The donor label of this sample is uncertain. The CDR3 runs from the conserved cysteine through the conserved F or W. The D gene is left open where the match is weak. Not every row has a clone size; where given, it reads once, few, many or a size class.

-	-	TRBJ1-1	TRBV19	CASSIGSTGNTEAFF	TGTGCCAGTAGTATAGGCTCTACGGGGAACACTGAAGCTTTCTTT
-	TRBD2	TRBJ2-1	TRBV4-2	CASQYGSGRGNEQFF	TGTGCCAGCCAATATGGTAGCGGGAGAGGTAATGAGCAGTTCTTC
-	TRBD1	TRBJ1-1	TRBV30	CAWRSQGARMNTEAFF	TGTGCCTGGAGATCACAGGGGGCCAGGATGAACACTGAAGCTTTCTTT
-	-	TRBJ2-3	TRBV5-5	CASSLGPTSTDTQYF	TGTGCCAGCAGCTTGGGACCGACTAGCACAGATACGCAGTATTTT
-	TRBD2	TRBJ2-2	TRBV7-2	CASSQGAGGIRTGELFF	TGTGCCAGCAGCCAGGGCGCGGGGGGGATCCGCACCGGGGAGCTGTTTTTT
-	-	TRBJ1-1	TRBV5-1	CASSLSTGNTEAFF	TGCGCCAGCAGCTTGTCGACAGGGAACACTGAAGCTTTCTTT
-	TRBD1	TRBJ1-1	TRBV28	CASTQGGVRAEAFF	TGTGCCAGCACCCAGGGGGGCGTAAGGGCTGAAGCTTTCTTT
-	TRBD1	TRBJ2-3	TRBV5-1	CASSLAGTGSTDTQYF	TGCGCCAGCAGCTTGGCCGGGACAGGGAGCACAGATACGCAGTATTTT
-	TRBD1	TRBJ1-1	TRBV5-4	CASSLTRTGGTEAFF	TGTGCCAGCAGCTTGACCAGGACAGGGGGCACTGAAGCTTTCTTT
-	TRBD1	TRBJ1-3	TRBV4-2	CASSQASGTGGPGNTIYF	TGTGCCAGCAGCCAAGCGAGCGGGACAGGGGGCCCTGGAAACACCATATATTTT
-	TRBD1	TRBJ1-2	TRBV28	CASLRQGGLHYGYTF	TGTGCCAGCCTGAGACAGGGCGGGTTACACTATGGCTACACCTTC
-	-	TRBJ1-5	TRBV5-6	CASTTANSNQPQHF	TGTGCCAGCACGACAGCGAATAGCAATCAGCCCCAGCATTTT
-	TRBD1	TRBJ2-1	TRBV28	CASITQGVYNEQFF	TGTGCCAGCATAACGCAGGGGGTTTACAATGAGCAGTTCTTC
many	TRBD1	TRBJ1-5	TRBV7-2	CASSQGARSQPQHF	TGTGCCAGCAGCCAGGGGGCGCGTAGCCAGCCCCAGCATTTT